The T cell receptor (beta chain) under discussion was sequenced for a study of T cells in Graves' hyperthyroidism and ophthalmopathy. For the study at large: The blood sample was taken at first diagnosis, before treatment began. Overall study results and limits: Median prediction lead before ophthalmopathy onset was 5.5 to 7 months with the model.

Thyroid ultrasound, orbital computed tomography, clinical symptoms, and serum thyroxine and TRAb underpinned diagnoses. The PBMCs were sourced from fresh peripheral blood (about 10 ml). TCR beta CDR3 region amplification was performed from RNA transcripts. Using the HTBI primer set, a first-round RT-PCR was run on the TCR CDR3. TCRdb re-analysed the multiplex PCR reads in MiXCR, keeping a single row per CDR3 protein. Of 200,000 to 300,000 distinct CDR3 sequences listed, 15% to 20% are singletons. Notes on this clonotype: Its antigen is not known.

The trim removed 3 bases at V and 3 bases at J, leaving 2 bases unmatched. Germline values: CDR1 KGHDR, CDR2 SFDVKD. This CDR3 is 14 amino acids long. The chain uses TRBV24-1 and TRBJ1-2; 8 positions match TRBD1. Specimen: blood. The receptor was derived from a woman between 18 and 30 years old with Graves' ophthalmopathy. The CDR3 DNA reads TGTGCCACCAGTGATCCAGGGGGCGACTATGGCTACACCTTC. Residues: CATSDPGGDYGYTF.